Listed below are T cell receptor beta chains from one sample, sequenced in a study of response to subunit inactivated influenza vaccine. TCRdb redid the calling of the RT-PCR reads with MiXCR, one entry per CDR3 protein. Among about 650,000 distinct CDR3 sequences listed, roughly 15% were seen once. This sample comprised PBMCs from blood, obtained 14 days before vaccination. All receptors come from a man aged 45-60 years who received an inactivated influenza vaccine. Each CDR3 is given with its conserved first and last residue. The D gene is left open where the match is weak. Clone size, where shown, is once, few, many, or a class for clones that have expanded.

size	V	D	J	DNA	CDR3
NA	TRBV6-1	NA	TRBJ2-3	TGTGCCAGCAGCTTGGTTATCCTGGGGGATACGCAGTATTTT	CASSLVILGDTQYF
few	TRBV2	NA	TRBJ1-6	TGTGCCAGCAGTGGGGGTCAGGGGTGGAATTCACCCCTCCACTTT	CASSGGQGWNSPLHF
NA	TRBV5-1	NA	TRBJ2-5	TGCGCCAGCAGGCGGGACCCGTCGGGGAGGGAGACCCAGTACTTC	CASRRDPSGRETQYF
NA	TRBV6-1	NA	TRBJ1-5	TGTGCCAGCAGCCTAAATCCGAGACCAAGGGGCAATCAGCCCCAGCATTTT	CASSLNPRPRGNQPQHF
few	TRBV5-1	NA	TRBJ1-2	TGCGCCAGCAGCTTGGAACAGCTTAACTATGGCTACACCTTC	CASSLEQLNYGYTF
few	TRBV29-1	NA	TRBJ2-2	TGCAGCGCCAAACTAGATGTAGGCACCGGGGAGCTGTTTTTT	CSAKLDVGTGELFF
few	TRBV11-2	TRBD2	TRBJ2-2	TGTGCCAGCAGCTTAGTGGGAGGGGACACCGGGGAGCTGTTTTTT	CASSLVGGDTGELFF
NA	TRBV15	TRBD1	TRBJ1-2	TGTGCCATAGGACAGGGAAACTATGGCTACACCTTC	CAIGQGNYGYTF
few	TRBV28	NA	TRBJ2-3	TGTGCCAGCAGTTTTTCGGAAAGGGCAGATACGCAGTATTTT	CASSFSERADTQYF
NA	TRBV12-5	NA	TRBJ2-4	TGTGCTAGTGGTTACCAACTAGCCAAAAACATTCAGTACTTC	CASGYQLAKNIQYF
NA	TRBV6-1	NA	TRBJ2-7	TGTGCCAGCAGGGAATATTACGAGCAGTACTTC	CASREYYEQYF
NA	TRBV28	NA	TRBJ2-7	TGTGCCAGCAGCACATTTGGGTCCCGGGCCCGGGCCTCCTACGAGCAGTACTTC	CASSTFGSRARASYEQYF
few	TRBV12-3/TRBV12-4	TRBD1	TRBJ2-2	TGTGCCAGCAGCATACCGGGACAGGGGGCCGGGGAGCTGTTTTTT	CASSIPGQGAGELFF
NA	TRBV29-1	NA	TRBJ2-3	TGCAGCGTTGACGCACTTGGAGATACGCAGTATTTT	CSVDALGDTQYF
many	TRBV4-1	NA	TRBJ1-5	TGCGCCAGCAGCCAAGACGGCGGGGCAGGGCGGTTCGATCAGCCCCAGCATTTT	CASSQDGGAGRFDQPQHF
few	TRBV12-3/TRBV12-4	NA	TRBJ2-1	TGTGCCAGCACAGGGGAGCACTACAATGAGCAGTTCTTC	CASTGEHYNEQFF
NA	TRBV12-3/TRBV12-4	NA	TRBJ1-5	TGTGCCAGCAGTGTCGGACGAACCAATCAGCCCCAGCATTTT	CASSVGRTNQPQHF
once	TRBV7-2	NA	TRBJ2-5	TGTGCCAGCAGCTTAGCGAACAGACAAGAGACCCAGTACTTC	CASSLANRQETQYF
many	TRBV7-6	NA	TRBJ2-5	TGTGCCAGCAGCTTAGTTAGGGACCAAGAGACCCAGTACTTC	CASSLVRDQETQYF
NA	TRBV5-1	NA	TRBJ1-1	TGCGCCAGCAGCCTTACGTACAGGGTCAACACTGAAGCTTTCTTT	CASSLTYRVNTEAFF
NA	TRBV11-2	NA	TRBJ2-3	TGTGCCAGCAGCCCAAGTCCCACAGATACGCAGTATTTT	CASSPSPTDTQYF
many	TRBV5-1	TRBD2	TRBJ2-3	TGCGCCAGCAGCTTGGGACTAGCGGGAGGATCAGATACGCAGTATTTT	CASSLGLAGGSDTQYF
NA	TRBV10-3	NA	TRBJ2-1	TGTGCCATCACCCACAAAGCCGACAATGAGCAGTTCTTC	CAITHKADNEQFF
many	TRBV4-1	TRBD2	TRBJ2-1	TGCGCCAGCAGCCACTCCACTAGCGGGGGGGACAATGAGCAGTTCTTC	CASSHSTSGGDNEQFF
NA	TRBV28	TRBD1	TRBJ2-6	TGTGCCAGCAGTTCCATCGGACAGGGGAGTTTGGCTGGGGCCAACGTCCTGACTTTC	CASSSIGQGSLAGANVLTF
NA	TRBV29-1	TRBD1	TRBJ2-5	TGCAGCGCCACAGGGGCGGGCGGAGAGACCCAGTACTTC	CSATGAGGETQYF
few	TRBV4-1	NA	TRBJ1-1	TGCGCCAGCAGCCAAGATCCAGGGAGCACTGAAGCTTTCTTT	CASSQDPGSTEAFF
many	TRBV25-1	TRBD2	TRBJ2-3	TGTGCCAGCAGTGGATCGACAGGGACTAGCGGGGGGTCTAGCACAGATACGCAGTATTTT	CASSGSTGTSGGSSTDTQYF
few	TRBV5-1	NA	TRBJ1-2	TGCGCCAGCAGCGCTCATAGGACGGTGGAGGGCTACACCTTC	CASSAHRTVEGYTF
few	TRBV7-2	NA	TRBJ2-3	TGTGCCAGCAGCTCAGGACGCCGCTGGGACACAGATACGCAGTATTTT	CASSSGRRWDTDTQYF
NA	TRBV29-1	NA	TRBJ2-5	TGCAGCGTTAGAGTCCGACAGATTGAAGAGACCCAGTACTTC	CSVRVRQIEETQYF